This T cell receptor (beta chain) was profiled in a study of blood T cell repertoires in COVID-19. Background on the study: COVID-19 samples, acute and convalescent, were from the United States, Italy and Spain. T cells, B-cell-depleted T cells, or PBMCs provided the cDNA or gDNA that served as material.

The sample holds one count of this clone. V dropped 5 bases and J dropped 5 bases, with 18 bases sitting between them. CDR1 and CDR2 from the germline V gene are SGHVS and FQNEAQ. The CDR3 loop spans 15 amino acids. Sequenced by immunoSEQ multiplex PCR; TCRdb stores in-frame clones only, minus some. This table has about 110,000 clones, just over 70% appearing once. This receptor was identified in a woman aged 40 to 49 with acute or convalescent COVID-19. The chain carries TRBV7-8 and TRBJ2-5; D is unresolved. The sequenced material came from peripheral blood. The CDR3 bases are TGTGCCAGCAGCCCGTCGCACCCTACGATGGAGACCCAGTACTTC. Translation gives CASSPSHPTMETQYF.